This section outlines one T cell receptor (beta chain) sequence together with its context. The V end lost 7 bases, the J end lost 4 bases, and 10 bases lay between the germline ends. CDR1 and CDR2 (germline): GTSNPN, SVGIG (reference sequence). This CDR3 comprises 11 residues. In the original workflow: Estimates of nucleated cell counts were drawn from the amplification of reference gene primers. TCRdb keeps only in-frame clones here, not all; method: immunoSEQ multiplex PCR. The V and J calls and the clone size are those of that table, but D and trimming were determined from the DNA. The sample holds approximately 100,000 clones, nearly 90% seen once. This entry comes from a study of blood T cell repertoires in COVID-19. The overall study: Italy, Spain and the United States were the sources of the convalescent and acute COVID-19 samples. The cDNA or gDNA used as material had been derived from T cells, B-cell-depleted T cells, or PBMCs.

The source of this sequence is a woman older than 75 with active COVID-19. The chain combines TRBV30 with TRBJ1-1; D gene uncertain. The sample taken for sequencing was peripheral blood. As DNA, the CDR3 is TGTGCCTTAGGGAGGAGCACTGAAGCTTTCTTT. Translated: CALGRSTEAFF.